The 10 T cell receptor beta chains below were found in one sample sequenced in a study of cytotoxic CD8 clonotypes in ibrutinib-treated CLL. Repertoires were generated with immunoSEQ multiplex PCR, while TCRdb's copy carries only in-frame clones and drops some. The table has roughly 250,000 clones, around three quarters seen once. Here the sequenced sample was PBMCs, taken after 24 months of ibrutinib treatment. These receptors all stem from a human donor with chronic lymphocytic leukemia.

The genes are TRBV27 and TRBJ1-2; TRBD1 matches 7 bases. Germline CDR1 and CDR2: MNHEY and SMNVEV (reference sequence). J gave up 7 bases and V 0 bases, and 5 bases lay outside the gene matches. The CDR3 sequence is 14 residues long. The CDR3 DNA is TGTGCCAGCAGTTTATCGCGACAGGGAGTTGGCTACACCTTC. Protein product: CASSLSRQGVGYTF.

This rearrangement joins TRBV18 to TRBJ2-3; TRBD2 agrees at 7 bases. The CDR3 extends over 14 amino acids. The ends lost 6 bases at V and 2 bases at J; junction bases unmatched: 5. Germline V lookup: CDR1 KGHSH, CDR2 LQKENI. The CDR3 loop reads CASSEREHTDTQYF. Written as DNA, the CDR3 is TGTGCCAGCTCCGAGCGGGAACACACAGATACGCAGTATTTT. The variable domain in full, completed from reference TRBV18 and TRBJ2-3, reads NAGVMQNPRHLVRRRGQEARLRCSPMKGHSHVYWYRQLPEEGLKFMVYLQKENIIDESGMPKERFSAEFPKEGPSILRIQQVVRGDSAAYFCASSEREHTDTQYFGPGTRLTVL.

The rearrangement joins TRBV30 to TRBJ2-5; TRBD2 aligns across 11 bases. The CDR3 sequence is 14 residues long. Germline-derived CDR1 and CDR2 are GTSNPN and SVGIG (reference sequence). V dropped 1 base and J dropped 5; count of bases not matched to a gene: 3. This CDR3 is CAWSGIAGGETQYF. Here the CDR3 DNA reads TGTGCCTGGAGTGGGATAGCGGGAGGGGAGACCCAGTACTTC.

This chain connects TRBV28 to TRBJ1-2; 7 nucleotides align to TRBD1. The CDR3 consists of 14 residues. Germline CDR1 MDHEN, CDR2 SYDVKM. Losses at the gene ends were 6 bases for V and 3 bases for J; bases not matched to a gene: 7. CDR3 sequence: CASSLGRGDYGYTF. In nucleotides, the CDR3 is TGTGCCAGCAGCCTCGGCAGGGGGGACTATGGCTACACCTTC.

The chain employs TRBV2 and TRBJ2-7; the match to TRBD1 covers 12 bases. The CDR3 is 15 residues long. The V gene's germline CDR1 is SNHLY and CDR2 FYNNEI. V was clipped by 4 bases and J by 6 bases; unmatched bases: 7. The CDR3 sequence: CASSAIGTGGGEQYF. The CDR3 DNA reads TGTGCCAGCAGTGCAATTGGGACAGGGGGCGGCGAGCAGTACTTC.

CDR3 region: CASSPTVAIIDEQYF. In DNA form, the CDR3 reads TGTGCCAGCTCACCAACGGTGGCAATTATAGACGAGCAGTACTTC. V gene TRBV18 combines with J gene TRBJ2-7; D is uncertain. Germline CDR1 and CDR2: KGHSH and LQKENI. Trimming removed 2 bases from V and 5 bases from J, with 16 bases in between. The CDR3 length is 15 residues.

The rearrangement uses TRBV5-1 and TRBJ2-7, with 7 bases that match TRBD1. The CDR3 is made up of 14 amino acids. J was trimmed by 7 bases and V by 0 bases; bases with no gene match: 7. In germline, CDR1 is SGHRS, CDR2 YFSETQ. CDR3 coding DNA: TGCGCCAGCAGCTTGGCTGGACAGGATGGGGAGCAGTACTTC. Translation gives CASSLAGQDGEQYF.

This chain connects TRBV30 to TRBJ1-2; a possible D gene is TRBD1 (5 bases). V lost 5 bases, J lost 4 bases, and 29 bases lay in between. Germline assignment: CDR1 GTSNPN and CDR2 SVGIG (reference sequence). The length of the CDR3 is 18 residues. CDR3 sequence: CAWRKSGTVPFPTYGYTF. Here the CDR3 DNA reads TGTGCCTGGCGCAAGTCCGGGACGGTCCCTTTCCCCACCTATGGCTACACCTTC.

Only a few counts were recorded for this clone. This sequence joins TRBV4-2 and TRBJ2-1, with TRBD2 matching 9 bases. Germline CDR1 LGHNA, CDR2 YNFKEQ. The ends lost 2 bases at V and 4 bases at J; junction bases unmatched: 3. CDR3 length: 15 residues. Here the CDR3 DNA reads TGTGCCAGCAGCCAACTAGCGGGGCTGTACAATGAGCAGTTCTTC. This translates into CASSQLAGLYNEQFF.

V gene TRBV5-4 combines with J gene TRBJ1-2; 7 nucleotides align to TRBD1. V gave up 2 bases and J gave up 6 bases; unmatched junction bases: 16. The CDR3 extends over 17 amino acids. CDR1 is SGHNT and CDR2 is YYREEE in the germline V gene (reference sequence). The CDR3 coding sequence is TGTGCCAGCAGCTTTTCGTTAGGGGCAGGGGGATCGGATGGCTACACCTTC. This codes for CASSFSLGAGGSDGYTF.